This T cell receptor beta chain was recorded in a study of PD-L1 blockade in urothelial cancer. The wider study: At 3 weeks (second dose) and 6 weeks after starting treatment, blood was analyzed. T cell content in blood samples showed a median of approximately 150,000.

Some clones are missing from TCRdb's copy, which holds only in-frame ones; the method was immunoSEQ multiplex PCR. The data show more than 90,000 clones, roughly 84% seen once. Study observations and caveats: Better progression-free and overall survival followed lower pretreatment blood clonality.

From germline, CDR1 is SGHAT and CDR2 FQNNGV. CDR3 size: 14 residues. The V end was cut by 4 bases, the J end by 4 bases, with 10 bases between. Specified time point: pretreatment peripheral blood. All patients handed over anywhere from 1 to 8 samples, pretreatment and on-treatment. Comments on this clone: The antigen remains unidentified.

This specimen was PBMCs, taken around atezolizumab (anti-PD-L1) treatment. The source of this sequence is a man aged 60 to 75 with urothelial cancer. This chain joins TRBV11-2 and TRBJ2-2, with D possibly TRBD2 on 6 matching bases. The CDR3, as DNA: TGTGCCAGCAGCTGGGTGGAGGGCACCGGGGAGCTGTTTTTT. It codes for CASSWVEGTGELFF.